This TCR beta chain was observed in a study of cytomegalovirus exposure and HLA in healthy donors. To note about this clone: Its specificity is unknown.

In the PCR, 60 Vbeta and 13 Jbeta primers were used. Profiling relied on immunoSEQ multiplex PCR, and the TCRdb table lists in-frame clones only, not all of them. In the table there are about 230,000 clones, 85% of which are singletons. Study-wide findings and caveats: The authors later found most CMV-associated TCR beta chains appeared HLA-restricted. Several of the most significant clusters appeared linked to common viral pathogens, based on a later analysis.

Trimming shortened V by 7 bases and J by 1 base, and 16 bases separated the two germline ends. Germline V gives CDR1 LNHDA, CDR2 SQIVND (reference sequence). The CDR3 has 16 residues. The sequencing sample was made of PBMCs. This receptor was identified in a girl aged 2 to 10 in good health and CMV-seronegative. The rearrangement links TRBV19 to TRBJ2-2; tentative D call: TRBD1 (6 bases). In DNA, the CDR3 is TGTGCCAGTATTTCACAGGGTAGTTGGAACACCGGGGAGCTGTTTTTT. It specifies CASISQGSWNTGELFF.